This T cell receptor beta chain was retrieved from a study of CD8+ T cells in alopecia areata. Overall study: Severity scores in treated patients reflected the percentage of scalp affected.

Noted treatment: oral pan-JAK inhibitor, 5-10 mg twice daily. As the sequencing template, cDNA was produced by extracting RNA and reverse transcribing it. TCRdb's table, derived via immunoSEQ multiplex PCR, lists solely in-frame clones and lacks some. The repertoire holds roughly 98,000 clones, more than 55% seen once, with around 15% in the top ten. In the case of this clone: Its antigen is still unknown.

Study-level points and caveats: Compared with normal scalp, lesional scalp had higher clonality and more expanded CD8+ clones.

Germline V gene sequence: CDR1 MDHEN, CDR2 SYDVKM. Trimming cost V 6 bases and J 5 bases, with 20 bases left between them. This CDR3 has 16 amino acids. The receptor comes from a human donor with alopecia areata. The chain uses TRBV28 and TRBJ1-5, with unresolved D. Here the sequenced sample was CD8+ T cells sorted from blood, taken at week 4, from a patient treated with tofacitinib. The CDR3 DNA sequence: TGTGCCAGCAGCCCTTGGGATCTGGGGTATGATCAGCCCCAGCATTTT. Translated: CASSPWDLGYDQPQHF. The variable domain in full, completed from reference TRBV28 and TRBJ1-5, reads DVKVTQSSRYLVKRTGEKVFLECVQDMDHENMFWYRQDPGLGLRLIYFSYDVKMKEKGDIPEGYSVSREKKERFSLILESASTNQTSMYLCASSPWDLGYDQPQHFGDGTRLSIL.